These 29 T cell receptor beta chains came from one sample sequenced in a study of T-cell reconstitution after alpha-beta-depleted transplantation in children. Construction of the TCRbeta library involved unique molecular identifiers. One entry per CDR3 protein, called by TCRdb with MiXCR from the PCR reads. In the table there are about 980,000 distinct CDR3 sequences, about 31% of which are singletons. The sequencing used PBMCs, mostly from graft donor cells, collected 360 days after TCRalphabeta/CD19-depleted stem cell transplant. The source of these receptors is a boy in the first two years of life who had a stem cell transplant for SCID, so the T cells may come from the graft donor.

This clonotype has only a few counts. The chain joins TRBV2 to TRBJ2-7, with 7 bases matching TRBD2. This CDR3 contains 14 residues. Germline V gene lookup returns CDR1 SNHLY and CDR2 FYNNEI. The V and J ends lost 2 bases and 5 bases, in that order; junction bases with no gene match: 6. Here the CDR3 reads CASSENGGSDEQYF. The DNA of the CDR3 is TGTGCCAGCAGTGAAAACGGGGGGAGCGACGAGCAGTACTTC.

This chain joins TRBV5-5 and TRBJ2-7; unclear D gene. The ends were cut back, 0 bases at V and 6 bases at J, with 13 bases in the middle. This CDR3 contains 14 residues. Germline loops: CDR1 SGHKS, CDR2 YYEKEE (reference sequence). In DNA, the CDR3 is TGTGCCAGCAGCTTGGGAGTCTACCCCGTCGAGCAGTACTTC. The encoded protein is CASSLGVYPVEQYF.

CDR3 DNA sequence: TGCAGTGTGCCCCGTGGGTTGAACACTGAAGCTTTCTTT. Residues: CSVPRGLNTEAFF. The chain uses TRBV20-1 and TRBJ1-1, with unresolved D. CDR1 is DFQATT, CDR2 SNEGSKA, per germline (reference sequence). The V gene lost 7 bases and the J gene lost 0 bases, with 12 bases spanning the gap. CDR3 length: 13 residues.

This clonotype appeared a few times. V gene TRBV6-4 combines with J gene TRBJ2-7, with 13 bases lining up with TRBD2. V trimming: 3 bases; J trimming: 6 bases; junction bases outside the gene matches: 5. The CDR3 totals 15 residues. CDR1 is MRHNA and CDR2 is SNTAGT in the germline V gene. This CDR3 is CASSDGTSGALEQYF. The CDR3 DNA reads TGTGCCAGCAGTGATGGGACTAGCGGGGCCCTCGAGCAGTACTTC.

This clonotype was seen more than once but under ten times. The chain combines TRBV29-1 with TRBJ2-2, with 12 bases matching TRBD2. Germline V CDR1 and CDR2: SQVTM, ANQGSEA. This CDR3 has 14 residues. Unmatched junction bases numbered 5, after V lost 6 bases and J lost 6 bases. In DNA form, the CDR3 reads TGCAGCGTCACCGCTAGCGGGGGGGCCGGGGAGCTGTTTTTT. Translating gives CSVTASGGAGELFF.

In its sample, this clonotype was seen a few times. V and J are TRBV27 and TRBJ1-6; D possibly corresponds to TRBD1 (6 bases). Germline V CDR1 and CDR2: MNHEY, SMNVEV (reference sequence). V shed 2 bases and J shed 7 bases, with 6 bases lying between them. This CDR3 contains 13 residues. Here the CDR3 reads CASSLQGNSPLHF. The DNA for the CDR3 is TGTGCCAGCAGTTTACAGGGGAATTCACCCCTCCACTTT.

Written as DNA, the CDR3 is TGCAGTGCTCTCCGGTCGGGACCCAATCAGCCCCAGCATTTT. Residues: CSALRSGPNQPQHF. V usage is TRBV20-1 and J usage is TRBJ1-5; a possible D gene is TRBD1 (5 bases). The germline V gene encodes CDR1 DFQATT and CDR2 SNEGSKA (reference sequence). With 5 bases removed from V and 3 bases from J, the gap between germline ends came to 14 bases. This CDR3 has 14 residues.

The table lists this clonotype with a few counts. The chain links TRBV5-1 to TRBJ2-5, with 7 bases aligning to TRBD2. V dropped 2 bases and J dropped 3; count of bases not matched to a gene: 10. This CDR3 contains 16 residues. In germline, CDR1 is SGHRS, CDR2 YFSETQ. CDR3 sequence reads: CASSFTPLAGEETQYF. DNA of the CDR3: TGCGCCAGCAGCTTCACTCCCCTCGCGGGGGAAGAGACCCAGTACTTC.

J is TRBJ2-3 and V is TRBV6-2 or TRBV6-3; no reliable D call. Deletions cut 4 bases from V and 6 bases from J, with 8 bases between. The CDR3 has 12 residues. CDR1 and CDR2 from the germline V gene are MNHEY and SVGEGT. CDR3 region: CASSWVGDTQYF. The CDR3 nucleotides are TGTGCCAGCAGTTGGGTCGGGGATACGCAGTATTTT.

The chain recombines TRBV3-1 with TRBJ2-7, with 12 bases identical to TRBD2. V lost 4 bases, J lost 11 bases, and 12 bases stayed unmatched. Germline loops: CDR1 LGHDT, CDR2 YNNKEL (reference sequence). The CDR3 loop spans 15 amino acids. CDR3: CASSPSGGARKGKYF. CDR3 sequence (DNA): TGTGCCAGCAGCCCTAGCGGGGGGGCAAGGAAAGGAAAGTACTTC.

This clonotype occurred a few times. V is TRBV7-9 and J is TRBJ2-3, with 8 bases that match TRBD2. This CDR3 comprises 14 residues. J was trimmed by 5 bases and V by 6 bases; bases with no gene match: 7. Germline V CDR1 and CDR2: SEHNR, FQNEAQ (reference sequence). The CDR3 protein is CASSFSGAGDTQYF. In DNA form, the CDR3 reads TGTGCCAGCAGTTTTAGCGGGGCCGGAGATACGCAGTATTTT.

The chain employs TRBV2 and TRBJ1-2; 7 bases agree with TRBD1. This CDR3 comprises 13 residues. J gave up 3 bases and V 11 bases, and 9 bases lay outside the gene matches. Germline loops: CDR1 SNHLY, CDR2 FYNNEI. The CDR3 sequence is CAPRGQRDYGYTF. The CDR3 DNA follows: TGTGCCCCCAGGGGACAGCGAGACTATGGCTACACCTTC.

This chain connects TRBV20-1 to TRBJ1-2; D is unclear. Trimming left V 4 bases short and J 8 bases short, with 11 bases between. Germline V CDR1 and CDR2: DFQATT, SNEGSKA (reference sequence). The CDR3 is made up of 11 amino acids. The DNA of the CDR3 is TGCAGTGCTACCGGCCTTAGGGGCTACACCTTC. This gives the protein CSATGLRGYTF.

This clonotype was observed a few times. CDR3 region: CSARELYRTNEKLFF. In nucleotides, the CDR3 is TGCAGTGCTAGAGAGCTATATCGGACTAATGAAAAACTGTTTTTT. This chain uses TRBV20-1 with TRBJ1-4; D ambiguous. Germline V gene data show CDR1 as DFQATT and CDR2 as SNEGSKA (reference sequence). V was trimmed by 0 bases and J by 2 bases, leaving 10 bases between them. The CDR3 totals 15 residues.

The chain joins TRBV7-7 to TRBJ2-5; D gene uncertain. Trimming left V 5 bases short and J 4 bases short, with 17 bases between. The CDR3 is 15 amino acids. The germline CDR1 and CDR2 sequences are SSHAT and FNYEAQ (reference sequence). In DNA, the CDR3 is TGTGCCAGCAGCCGCGTGCTGCTTCCGGGAGAGACCCAGTACTTC. Translating it yields CASSRVLLPGETQYF.

This chain joins TRBV27 and TRBJ2-1, with 10 bases aligning to TRBD2. V was clipped by 5 bases and J by 6 bases; unmatched bases: 10. Germline V gene sequence: CDR1 MNHEY, CDR2 SMNVEV (reference sequence). The CDR3 extends over 16 amino acids. The CDR3 nucleotides are TGTGCCAGCAGTCCGACGAGCGGGGGGGCCTCCAATGAGCAGTTCTTC. It is translated as CASSPTSGGASNEQFF.

This clonotype was found a few times. The chain carries TRBV12-3 or TRBV12-4 and TRBJ2-5, with 9 bases identical to TRBD2. This CDR3 region has 15 residues. J lost 0 bases, V lost 3 bases, and 2 bases had no gene match. The CDR3 reads CASSFLAGNQETQYF. The CDR3 DNA reads TGTGCCAGCAGTTTTCTAGCGGGGAACCAAGAGACCCAGTACTTC.

The V call is TRBV11-1, the J call TRBJ1-2; the match to TRBD1 covers 9 bases. V dropped 5 bases and J dropped 7; count of bases not matched to a gene: 14. The length of the CDR3 is 16 residues. Germline CDR1 and CDR2: SGHAT and FQDESV (reference sequence). The CDR3 reads CASSLRTGAVESGYTF. CDR3 bases: TGTGCCAGCAGCCTTCGGACAGGGGCCGTCGAATCTGGCTACACCTTC.

This clonotype was detected only a few times. This sequence joins TRBV6-1 and TRBJ1-5; perhaps TRBD1 as D (5 bases). The CDR3 spans 14 residues. The germline gives CDR1 MNHNS, CDR2 SASEGT. V was clipped by 5 bases and J by 6 bases, with 14 bases between them. CDR3 in amino acids: CASSRSQGFQPQHF. Here the CDR3 DNA reads TGTGCCAGCAGTAGGAGCCAGGGTTTTCAGCCCCAGCATTTT.

This clonotype was counted a few times. V is TRBV20-1 and J is TRBJ2-3; the D gene is possibly TRBD2 (6 bases). The CDR3 consists of 13 residues. Trimming removed 4 bases at V and 2 bases at J, with 10 bases between. CDR1 and CDR2 from the germline V gene are DFQATT and SNEGSKA (reference sequence). CDR3 coding DNA: TGCAGTGCTACGCGGGACCTCACAGATACGCAGTATTTT. It yields the protein CSATRDLTDTQYF.

V and J are TRBV29-1 and TRBJ1-2; TRBD1 might be the D (5 bases). This CDR3 has 11 residues. V shed 3 bases and J shed 7 bases, with 9 bases lying between them. Germline CDR1 is SQVTM and CDR2 is ANQGSEA. CDR3 protein: CSVDRGPGYTF. In DNA, the CDR3 is TGCAGCGTTGATCGGGGCCCTGGCTACACCTTC.

The chain couples TRBV12-3 or TRBV12-4 to TRBJ1-5, with a tentative D call TRBD1 (5 bases). V was pared by 7 bases and J by 4 bases, with 11 bases between. This CDR3 has 13 residues. The CDR3 is CASTYEGNQPQHF. The CDR3 nucleotides are TGTGCCAGCACCTACGAGGGGAATCAGCCCCAGCATTTT.

The V call is TRBV4-2, the J call TRBJ1-2, with TRBD1 as a possible D gene (5 bases). Trimming removed 0 bases from V and 5 bases from J, with 16 bases in between. CDR1 is LGHNA, CDR2 YNFKEQ, per germline. This CDR3 has 16 amino acids. The CDR3 here is CASSQDSGGTGYGYTF. CDR3 sequence (DNA): TGTGCCAGCAGCCAAGATAGCGGGGGTACTGGTTATGGCTACACCTTC.

The sample holds a few counts of this clonotype. The V and J genes are TRBV20-1 and TRBJ1-2; 7 positions agree with TRBD1. This CDR3 spans 12 amino acids. Germline trimming cut 4 bases from V and 4 bases from J; bases unmatched to any gene: 3. The germline V gene has CDR1 DFQATT and CDR2 SNEGSKA (reference sequence). CDR3 DNA sequence: TGCAGTGCTACCCGGACAGGCTATGGCTACACCTTC. It yields the protein CSATRTGYGYTF.

This chain joins TRBV12-3 or TRBV12-4 and TRBJ2-6; 7 bases match TRBD1. CDR3 length: 15 amino acids. V was pared by 6 bases and J by 2 bases, with 4 bases of the junction left unmatched. CDR3 loop: CASRDGTAGANVLTF. In DNA, the CDR3 is TGTGCCAGCAGGGACGGGACAGCTGGGGCCAACGTCCTGACTTTC.

The J gene is TRBJ2-1, the V gene TRBV7-9, with TRBD1 matching 10 bases. With V trimmed by 5 bases and J by 5 bases, 6 bases remained unmatched. The CDR3 has 15 residues. Germline assignment: CDR1 SEHNR and CDR2 FQNEAQ (reference sequence). Written as DNA, the CDR3 is TGTGCCAGCAGCCCACTGGGACAGGGGAACAATGAGCAGTTCTTC. This translates into CASSPLGQGNNEQFF.

The genes are TRBV5-1 and TRBJ2-3, with 9 positions matching TRBD1. The CDR3 length is 14 residues. CDR1 and CDR2 (germline): SGHRS, YFSETQ. V was pared by 6 bases and J by 4 bases, with 6 bases of the junction left unmatched. CDR3 amino acids: CASKRTGVADTQYF. The CDR3 DNA reads as TGCGCCAGCAAGCGGACAGGGGTCGCAGATACGCAGTATTTT.

The V and J genes are TRBV15 and TRBJ2-2; 8 nucleotides agree with TRBD1. The CDR3 loop spans 14 amino acids. Trimming at V came to 4 bases and at J to 7 bases, leaving 5 bases not matched to a gene. Germline CDR1 is LNHNV and CDR2 is YYDKDF (reference sequence). The CDR3 reads CATSKQGGGGELFF. The CDR3 nucleotides read TGTGCCACCAGCAAACAGGGGGGCGGCGGGGAGCTGTTTTTT.

The gene calls are TRBV20-1 and TRBJ1-4, with 7 bases fitting TRBD1. The CDR3 totals 15 residues. Germline CDR1 and CDR2: DFQATT and SNEGSKA (reference sequence). J gave up 4 bases and V 1 base, and 6 bases lay outside the gene matches. CDR3 bases: TGCAGTGCTAGAGGGGGGGACAGTTATAATGAAAAACTGTTTTTT. This gives the protein CSARGGDSYNEKLFF.